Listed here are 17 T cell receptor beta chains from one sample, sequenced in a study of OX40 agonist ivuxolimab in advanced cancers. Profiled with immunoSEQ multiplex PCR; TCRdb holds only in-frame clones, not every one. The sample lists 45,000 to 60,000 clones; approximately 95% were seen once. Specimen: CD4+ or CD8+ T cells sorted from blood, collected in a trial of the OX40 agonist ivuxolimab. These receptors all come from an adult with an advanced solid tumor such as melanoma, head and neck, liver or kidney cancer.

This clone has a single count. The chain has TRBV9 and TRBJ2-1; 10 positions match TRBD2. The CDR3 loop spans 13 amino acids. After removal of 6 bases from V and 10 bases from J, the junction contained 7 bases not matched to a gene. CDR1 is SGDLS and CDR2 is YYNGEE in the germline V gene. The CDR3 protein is CASTPSGRSEQFF. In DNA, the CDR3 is TGTGCCAGCACCCCTAGCGGGAGAAGCGAGCAGTTCTTC.

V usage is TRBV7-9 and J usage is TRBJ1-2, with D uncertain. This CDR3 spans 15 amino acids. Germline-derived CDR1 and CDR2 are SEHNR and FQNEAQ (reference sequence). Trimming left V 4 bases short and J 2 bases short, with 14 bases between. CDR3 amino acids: CASSWFGEPNYGYTF. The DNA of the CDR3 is TGTGCCAGCAGCTGGTTTGGGGAACCCAACTATGGCTACACCTTC. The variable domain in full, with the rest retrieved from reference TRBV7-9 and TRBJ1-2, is DTGVSQNPRHKITKRGQNVTFRCDPISEHNRLYWYRQTLGQGPEFLTYFQNEAQLEKSRLLSDRFSAERPKGSFSTLEIQRTEQGDSAMYLCASSWFGEPNYGYTFGSGTRLTVV.

This chain's CDR3 is CASRPPSGRANTGELFF. The CDR3 bases are TGTGCCAGCAGACCCCCGAGCGGGAGAGCGAACACCGGGGAGCTGTTTTTT. V gene TRBV28 combines with J gene TRBJ2-2; 8 nucleotides match TRBD2. Looked up from germline, CDR1 is MDHEN and CDR2 is SYDVKM. With 6 bases clipped from V and 0 bases from J, the junction kept 9 bases outside the gene matches. The CDR3 length is 17 residues.

The CDR3 DNA follows: TGTGCCAGCAGTGACACACTAGCGTCTCACATCAATGAGCAGTTCTTC. Protein: CASSDTLASHINEQFF. J is TRBJ2-1 and V is TRBV6-4; TRBD2 aligns across 7 bases. Per the germline V gene, CDR1 is MRHNA and CDR2 is SNTAGT. The CDR3 is 16 amino acids. With V trimmed by 2 bases and J by 6 bases, 10 bases remained unmatched.

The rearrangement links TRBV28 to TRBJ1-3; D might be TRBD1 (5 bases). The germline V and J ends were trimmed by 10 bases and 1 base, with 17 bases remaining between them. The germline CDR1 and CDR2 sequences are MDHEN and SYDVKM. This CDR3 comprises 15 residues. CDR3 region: CATRAEGLSGNTIYF. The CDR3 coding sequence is TGTGCCACCAGGGCGGAGGGATTATCTGGAAACACCATATATTTT.

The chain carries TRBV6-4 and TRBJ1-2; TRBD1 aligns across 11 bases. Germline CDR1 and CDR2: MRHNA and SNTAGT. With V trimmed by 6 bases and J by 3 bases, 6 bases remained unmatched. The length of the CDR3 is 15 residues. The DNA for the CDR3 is TGTGCCAGCAGGATTGGACAGGGGGCCCACTATGGCTACACCTTC. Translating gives CASRIGQGAHYGYTF.

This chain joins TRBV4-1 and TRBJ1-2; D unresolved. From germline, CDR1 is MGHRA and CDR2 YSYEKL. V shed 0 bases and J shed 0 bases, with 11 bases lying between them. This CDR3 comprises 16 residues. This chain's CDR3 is CASSQEGTDSNYGYTF. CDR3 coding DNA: TGCGCCAGCAGCCAAGAAGGAACAGACTCTAACTATGGCTACACCTTC.

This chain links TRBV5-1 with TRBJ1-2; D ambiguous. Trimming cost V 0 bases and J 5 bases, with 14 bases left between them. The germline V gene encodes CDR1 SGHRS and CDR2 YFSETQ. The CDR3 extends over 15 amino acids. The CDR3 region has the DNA TGCGCCAGCAGCTTGGGGGGTGGCAGTCTGTATGGCTACACCTTC. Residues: CASSLGGGSLYGYTF.

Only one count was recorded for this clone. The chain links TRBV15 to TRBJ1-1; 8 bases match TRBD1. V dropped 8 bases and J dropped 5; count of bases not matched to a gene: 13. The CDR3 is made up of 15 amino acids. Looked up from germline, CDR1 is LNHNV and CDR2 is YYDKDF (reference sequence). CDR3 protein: CATCRATGGLTEAFF. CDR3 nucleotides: TGTGCCACCTGTCGGGCTACAGGGGGGCTTACTGAAGCTTTCTTT. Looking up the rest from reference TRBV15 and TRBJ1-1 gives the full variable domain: DAMVIQNPRYQVTQFGKPVTLSCSQTLNHNVMYWYQQKSSQAPKLLFHYYDKDFNNEADTPDNFQSRRPNTSFCFLDIRSPGLGDTAMYLCATCRATGGLTEAFFGQGTRLTVV.

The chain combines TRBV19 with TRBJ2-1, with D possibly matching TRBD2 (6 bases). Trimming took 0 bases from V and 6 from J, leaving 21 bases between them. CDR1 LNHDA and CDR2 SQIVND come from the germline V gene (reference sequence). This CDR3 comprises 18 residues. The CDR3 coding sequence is TGTGCCAGTAGTATAGAAAAGGCACTAGCTGATCACGTCAATGAGCAGTTCTTC. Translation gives CASSIEKALADHVNEQFF. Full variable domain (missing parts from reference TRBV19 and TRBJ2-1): DGGITQSPKYLFRKEGQNVTLSCEQNLNHDAMYWYRQDPGQGLRLIYYSQIVNDFQKGDIAEGYSVSREKKESFPLTVTSAQKNPTAFYLCASSIEKALADHVNEQFFGPGTRLTVL.

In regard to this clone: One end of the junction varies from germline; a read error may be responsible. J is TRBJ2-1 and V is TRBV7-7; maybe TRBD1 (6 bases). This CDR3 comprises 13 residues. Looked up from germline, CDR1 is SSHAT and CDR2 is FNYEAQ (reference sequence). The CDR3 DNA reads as TGTGCTAGCAGCTTATACTCCGGGACAGAGCAGTTCTTC. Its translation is CASSLYSGTEQFF.

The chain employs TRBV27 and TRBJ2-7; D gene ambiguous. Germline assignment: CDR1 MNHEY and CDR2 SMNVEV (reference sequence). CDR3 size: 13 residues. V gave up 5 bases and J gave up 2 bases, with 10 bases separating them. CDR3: CASSPSNPYEQYF. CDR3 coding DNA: TGTGCCAGCAGTCCGTCGAACCCCTACGAGCAGTACTTC.

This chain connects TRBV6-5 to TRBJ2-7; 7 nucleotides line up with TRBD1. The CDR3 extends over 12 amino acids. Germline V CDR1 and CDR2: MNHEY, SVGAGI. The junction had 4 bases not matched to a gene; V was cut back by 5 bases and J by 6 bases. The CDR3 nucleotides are TGTGCCAGCAGTCCGACAGGGCCCGAGCAGTACTTC. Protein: CASSPTGPEQYF.

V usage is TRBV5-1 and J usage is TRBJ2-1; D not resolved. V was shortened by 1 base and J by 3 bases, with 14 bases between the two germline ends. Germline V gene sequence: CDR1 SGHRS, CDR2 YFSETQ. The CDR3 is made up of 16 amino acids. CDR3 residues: CASSLRRPGDYNEQFF. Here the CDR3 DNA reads TGCGCCAGCAGCTTGAGGCGCCCTGGGGACTACAATGAGCAGTTCTTC.

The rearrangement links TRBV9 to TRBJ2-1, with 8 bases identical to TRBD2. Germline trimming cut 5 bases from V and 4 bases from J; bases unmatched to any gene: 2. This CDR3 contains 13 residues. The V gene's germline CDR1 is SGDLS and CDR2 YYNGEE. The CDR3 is CASSREGYNEQFF. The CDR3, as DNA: TGTGCCAGCAGTCGGGAGGGATACAATGAGCAGTTCTTC.

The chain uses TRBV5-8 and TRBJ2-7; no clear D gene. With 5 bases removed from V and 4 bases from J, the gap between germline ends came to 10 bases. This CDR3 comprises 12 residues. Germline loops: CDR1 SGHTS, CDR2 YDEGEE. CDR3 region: CASSTKRYEQYF. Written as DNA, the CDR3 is TGTGCCAGCAGTACAAAGCGTTACGAGCAGTACTTC.

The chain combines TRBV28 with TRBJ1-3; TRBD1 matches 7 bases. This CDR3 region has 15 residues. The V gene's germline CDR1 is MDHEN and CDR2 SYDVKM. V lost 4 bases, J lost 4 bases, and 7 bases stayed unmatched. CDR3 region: CASSSPQGSGNTIYF. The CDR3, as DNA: TGTGCCAGCAGTTCACCACAGGGGTCAGGAAACACCATATATTTT.